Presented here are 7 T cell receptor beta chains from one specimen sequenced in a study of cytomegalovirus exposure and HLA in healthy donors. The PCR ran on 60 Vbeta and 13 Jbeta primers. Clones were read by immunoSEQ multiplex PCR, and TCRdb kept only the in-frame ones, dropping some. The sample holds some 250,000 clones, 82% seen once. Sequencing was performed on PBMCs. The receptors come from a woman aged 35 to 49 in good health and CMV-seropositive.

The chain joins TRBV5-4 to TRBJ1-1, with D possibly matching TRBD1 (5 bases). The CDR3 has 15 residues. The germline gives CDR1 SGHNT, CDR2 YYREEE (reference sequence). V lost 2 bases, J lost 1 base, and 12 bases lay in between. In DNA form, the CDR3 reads TGTGCCAGCAGCTTAGGGGCAGGGAAGAACACTGAAGCTTTCTTT. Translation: CASSLGAGKNTEAFF. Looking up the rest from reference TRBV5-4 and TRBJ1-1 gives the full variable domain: ETGVTQSPTHLIKTRGQQVTLRCSSQSGHNTVSWYQQALGQGPQFIFQYYREEENGRGNFPPRFSGLQFPNYSSELNVNALELDDSALYLCASSLGAGKNTEAFFGQGTRLTVV.

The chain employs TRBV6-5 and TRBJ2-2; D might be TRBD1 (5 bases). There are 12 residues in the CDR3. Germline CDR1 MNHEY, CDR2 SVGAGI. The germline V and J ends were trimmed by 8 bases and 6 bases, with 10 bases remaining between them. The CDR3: CASGYRSGELFF. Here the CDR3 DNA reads TGTGCCAGCGGGTACAGGTCCGGGGAGCTGTTTTTT.

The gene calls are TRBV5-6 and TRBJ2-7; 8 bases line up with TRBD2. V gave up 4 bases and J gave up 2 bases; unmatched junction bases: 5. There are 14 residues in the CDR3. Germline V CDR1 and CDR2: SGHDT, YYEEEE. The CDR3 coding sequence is TGTGCCAGCAGCCCGGGACTAGGGGCCTACGAGCAGTACTTC. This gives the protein CASSPGLGAYEQYF.

The CDR3 DNA follows: TGTGCCAGCAGCTCTGGGGACTGGAGGAACACTGAAGCTTTCTTT. It is translated as CASSSGDWRNTEAFF. The J gene is TRBJ1-1, the V gene TRBV7-2, with D tentatively TRBD1 (5 bases). CDR1 is SGHTA and CDR2 is FQGNSA in the germline V gene. This CDR3 comprises 15 residues. The germline V and J ends were trimmed by 4 bases and 1 base, with 13 bases remaining between them.

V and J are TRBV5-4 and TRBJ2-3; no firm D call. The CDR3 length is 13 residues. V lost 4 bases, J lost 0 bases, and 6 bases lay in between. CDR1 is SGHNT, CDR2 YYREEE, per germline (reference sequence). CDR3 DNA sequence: TGTGCCAGCAGCACAACGAGCACAGATACGCAGTATTTT. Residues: CASSTTSTDTQYF.

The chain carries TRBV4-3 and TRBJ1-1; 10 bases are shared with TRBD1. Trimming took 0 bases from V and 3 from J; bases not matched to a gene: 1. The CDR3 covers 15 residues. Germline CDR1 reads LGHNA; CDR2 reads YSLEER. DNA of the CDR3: TGCGCCAGCAGCCAAGATGGGACAGGGGACACTGAAGCTTTCTTT. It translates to CASSQDGTGDTEAFF.

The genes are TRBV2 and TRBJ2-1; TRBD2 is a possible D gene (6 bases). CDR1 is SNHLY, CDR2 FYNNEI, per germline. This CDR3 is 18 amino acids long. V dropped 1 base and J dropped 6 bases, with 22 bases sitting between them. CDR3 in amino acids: CASSEVRGAGRWANEQFF. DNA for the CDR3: TGTGCCAGCAGTGAAGTTCGGGGTGCGGGACGGTGGGCCAATGAGCAGTTCTTC.